Given below is one T cell receptor (beta chain) in context. TCRdb keeps only in-frame clones here, not all; method: immunoSEQ multiplex PCR. The sample consists of about 72,000 clones, just under 95% of them appearing once. The sample comes from a study of Tregs in tolerant kidney transplant recipients. This clonotype was obtained from a human donor who received a combined kidney and bone marrow transplant. This sample comprised CD8+ T cells from blood, obtained before the transplant.

Here the CDR3 DNA reads TGTGCCACCAGCACTTACTCGAACACCGGGGAGCTGTTTTTT. Translating it yields CATSTYSNTGELFF. The chain is built from TRBV15 and TRBJ2-2; D remains unclear. The CDR3 is made up of 14 amino acids. CDR1 is LNHNV and CDR2 is YYDKDF in the germline V gene (reference sequence). Between the trimmed V and J ends, which lost 4 bases and 0 bases, there was a span of 6 bases.